This T cell receptor beta chain is from a study of T cell repertoires in cytomegalovirus infection. MiXCR, run by TCRdb on the reads, gives a single entry per CDR3 protein. The profile shows about 530,000 distinct CDR3 sequences, roughly 29% of them singletons. The CDR3 loop spans 13 amino acids. Trimming took 6 bases from V and 8 from J, leaving 16 bases between them. Looked up from germline, CDR1 is MNHEY and CDR2 is SVGEGT. The V and J genes are TRBV6-2 or TRBV6-3 and TRBJ1-2; perhaps TRBD1 as D (6 bases). This TCR derives from a human donor in good health (CMV status not recorded). Some clones in this sample may be carry-over from other donors' samples. Specimen: PBMCs. The CDR3 is CASSPDSYRGYTF. The CDR3 nucleotides read TGTGCCAGCAGCCCGGACAGTTACCGGGGCTACACCTTC.